This T cell receptor (beta chain) was identified in a study of T-cell reconstitution after alpha-beta-depleted transplantation in children. The CDR3 contains 17 residues. V dropped 0 bases and J dropped 3; count of bases not matched to a gene: 6. Germline V CDR1 and CDR2: SGHRS, YFSETQ. The study's findings and limits: T-cell counts and diversity at one year following transplant were attributed mainly to newly produced T cells. TCRbeta diversity was high at day 60 in some patients (a result of surviving recipient T cells and thymic progenitors). Reportedly, only several hundred clones from non-depleted graft cells drove alpha-beta T-cell counts at about two months.

This clonotype occurred a few times. What it recognizes is unknown. A library of TCRbeta sequences, prepared with unique molecular identifiers, was generated. MiXCR, applied by TCRdb to the PCR reads, yields one record per CDR3 protein. The sample holds around 270,000 distinct CDR3 sequences, around 7.3% seen once. The receptor comes from a female patient between 2 and 15 years old who had a stem cell transplant for Fanconi anemia, so the T cells may come from the graft donor. The sample consisted of peripheral blood, taken 360 days after TCRalphabeta/CD19-depleted stem cell transplant. The V gene is TRBV5-1, the J gene TRBJ2-2, with 9 bases identical to TRBD2. The CDR3 nucleotides are TGCGCCAGCAGCTTGGTCCGGCTAGCGGGGTACACCGGGGAGCTGTTTTTT. Residues: CASSLVRLAGYTGELFF.